This T cell receptor beta chain is from a study of a mutant IDH1 vaccine in newly diagnosed glioma. Study context: The first vaccination came 4-6 weeks after radiotherapy alone, or with temozolomide cycles. Treated patients were roughly 62% male, roughly 40% female, mean age 40.4 years. Radiotherapy, temozolomide, or both had been given previously, and both were given to most.

Clones were read by immunoSEQ multiplex PCR, and TCRdb kept only the in-frame ones, dropping some. The table records under 150,000 clones, 85% to 90% of them present only once. Trimming removed 4 bases at V and 8 bases at J, with 14 bases between. Germline CDR1 reads LGHNA; CDR2 reads YNFKEQ. The CDR3 has 14 amino acids. Time point indicated: week 11, during vaccination. The content of each vaccine dose was 300 ug of mutant IDH1 20-mer peptide, and topical imiquimod accompanied it. Donors' newly diagnosed IDH1-mutant WHO grade 3 or 4 astrocytomas lacked nuclear ATRX. Comment on this clone: The antigen remains undetermined.

The V and J genes are TRBV4-2 and TRBJ2-2; D is unclear. The sequenced sample was PBMCs, obtained from a glioma patient whose treatment included an IDH1 peptide vaccine. This receptor was taken from a woman between 50 and 59 years old with glioma. The CDR3 sequence: CASSPDLEAGELFF. CDR3 bases: TGTGCCAGCAGCCCCGACCTCGAGGCAGGGGAGCTGTTTTTT.